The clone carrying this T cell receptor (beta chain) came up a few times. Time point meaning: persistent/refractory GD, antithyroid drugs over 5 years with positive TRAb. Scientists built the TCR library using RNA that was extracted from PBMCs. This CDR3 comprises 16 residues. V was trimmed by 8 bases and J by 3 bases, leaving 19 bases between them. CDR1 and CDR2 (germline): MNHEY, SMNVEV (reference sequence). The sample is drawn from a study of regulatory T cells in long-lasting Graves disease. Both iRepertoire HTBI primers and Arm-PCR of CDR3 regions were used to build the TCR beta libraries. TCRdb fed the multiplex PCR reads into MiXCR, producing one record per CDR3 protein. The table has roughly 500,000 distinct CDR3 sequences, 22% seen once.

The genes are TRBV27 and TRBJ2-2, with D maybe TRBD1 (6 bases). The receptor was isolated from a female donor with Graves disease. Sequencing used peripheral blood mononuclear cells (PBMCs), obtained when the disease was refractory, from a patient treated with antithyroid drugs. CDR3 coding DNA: TGTGCCAGCTTCGTGGGACATCCCACCTACACCGGGGAGCTGTTTTTT. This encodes CASFVGHPTYTGELFF.